Detailed here is one T cell receptor (beta chain). The antigen is unknown. This specimen belongs to a study of cytomegalovirus exposure and HLA in healthy donors. Those who donated were healthy bone marrow donors. V was pared by 4 bases and J by 1 base, with 10 bases between. Germline CDR1 and CDR2: LGHNA and YSLEER. This CDR3 has 15 amino acids. Regarding the study as a whole: In a later analysis, at a false discovery rate of 0.05, 17,000 or so TCR beta sequences matched HLA alleles. Being indistinguishable, some V segments were excluded, TRBV6-2 and TRBV6-3 among them. Researchers reported in a later analysis that a missense DCLRE1C variant was tied to TCR beta V- and J-gene trimming.

PCR amplification relied on 60 Vbeta primers (plus 13 Jbeta primers). Clones were sequenced by immunoSEQ multiplex PCR, and TCRdb holds only the in-frame ones, with some missing. The table includes about 160,000 clones, 70% to 90% detected once. The sequenced material came from PBMCs. This receptor was identified in a man aged 18 to 30 in good health and CMV-seropositive. The chain joins TRBV4-3 to TRBJ2-2; a possible D gene is TRBD2 (5 bases). Written as DNA, the CDR3 is TGCGCCAGCAGCCCGAGTCGGGGGAACACCGGGGAGCTGTTTTTT. Residues: CASSPSRGNTGELFF.